This passage covers 14 T cell receptor beta chains from one sample sequenced in a study of blood T cell repertoires in COVID-19. The protocol was immunoSEQ multiplex PCR, while the TCRdb copy is restricted to in-frame clones and leaves out a portion. The table lists 330,000 or so clones, about nine tenths of them singletons, with roughly a tenth in the top ten. The specimen was peripheral blood. Every receptor here comes from a man younger than 45 with COVID-19, enrolled during active disease.

V is TRBV27 and J is TRBJ1-2; D gene ambiguous. Germline values: CDR1 MNHEY, CDR2 SMNVEV (reference sequence). There are 13 residues in the CDR3. The germline V and J ends were trimmed by 3 bases and 5 bases, with 10 bases remaining between them. CDR3 coding DNA: TGTGCCAGCAGTTTTAGCCAGATATATGGCTACACCTTC. It is translated as CASSFSQIYGYTF.

V usage is TRBV4-2 and J usage is TRBJ2-3; 9 bases fit TRBD1. V lost 5 bases and J lost 2; bases outside the gene matches: 8. In germline, CDR1 is LGHNA, CDR2 YNFKEQ. The CDR3 has 16 residues. The chain's CDR3 is CASSFQGTGFTDTQYF. The CDR3 DNA sequence: TGTGCCAGCAGCTTCCAGGGGACAGGGTTCACAGATACGCAGTATTTT.

The V and J genes are TRBV7-9 and TRBJ1-2; D unclear. Trimming cost V 5 bases and J 0 bases, with 13 bases left between them. The germline V gene encodes CDR1 SEHNR and CDR2 FQNEAQ (reference sequence). CDR3 length: 15 amino acids. The CDR3 DNA sequence: TGTGCCAGCAGCCCAAGCCTCTATTCTAACTATGGCTACACCTTC. This encodes CASSPSLYSNYGYTF.

This chain uses TRBV18 with TRBJ2-2; tentative D call: TRBD1 (6 bases). Germline assignment: CDR1 KGHSH and CDR2 LQKENI. Trimming removed 4 bases at V and 1 base at J, with 10 bases between. The length of the CDR3 is 15 residues. CDR3 sequence (DNA): TGTGCCAGCTCACTCCGGACAGAGAACACCGGGGAGCTGTTTTTT. Amino acids: CASSLRTENTGELFF.

The chain is built from TRBV30 and TRBJ1-1; D is uncertain. The length of the CDR3 is 14 residues. V shed 0 bases and J shed 4 bases, with 12 bases lying between them. CDR1 and CDR2 from the germline V gene are GTSNPN and SVGIG (reference sequence). The CDR3: CAWSVVIEGTEAFF. Here the CDR3 DNA reads TGTGCCTGGAGTGTAGTTATCGAGGGCACTGAAGCTTTCTTT.

The chain is built from TRBV5-4 and TRBJ2-5; no reliable D call. Germline V gene data show CDR1 as SGHNT and CDR2 as YYREEE (reference sequence). CDR3 length equals 15 residues. V lost 4 bases and J 5 bases, leaving 18 bases between the germline ends. CDR3 sequence (DNA): TGTGCCAGCAGCGGCACCGGGTATACCGGGGAGACCCAGTACTTC. It yields the protein CASSGTGYTGETQYF.

The sample holds one count of this clone. CDR3 residues: CAWSVLPGVAEQFF. The CDR3, as DNA: TGTGCCTGGAGTGTACTCCCGGGGGTAGCGGAGCAGTTCTTC. This sequence joins TRBV30 and TRBJ2-1; weak D call: TRBD2 (6 bases). This CDR3 is 14 amino acids long. CDR1 and CDR2 (germline): GTSNPN, SVGIG (reference sequence). V dropped 0 bases and J dropped 10 bases, with 16 bases sitting between them.

The rearrangement joins TRBV12-3 or TRBV12-4 to TRBJ2-5; 7 nucleotides agree with TRBD2. Unmatched junction bases numbered 3, after V lost 5 bases and J lost 6 bases. The CDR3 is 12 residues long. CDR3 coding DNA: TGTGCCAGCAGTAGGGAGGGACAGACCCAGTACTTC. Its protein is CASSREGQTQYF.

The chain couples TRBV5-4 to TRBJ2-2, with 7 bases lining up with TRBD1. The CDR3 is 16 amino acids. The V and J ends lost 4 bases and 1 base, in that order; junction bases with no gene match: 7. Germline assignment: CDR1 SGHNT and CDR2 YYREEE (reference sequence). The CDR3 DNA follows: TGTGCCAGCAGCCTCCGGACAGGACGGAACACCGGGGAGCTGTTTTTT. Translation: CASSLRTGRNTGELFF.

This chain links TRBV9 with TRBJ1-4; no reliable D call. The V gene's germline CDR1 is SGDLS and CDR2 YYNGEE. Trimming took off 2 bases at V and 0 bases at J, with 11 bases between the two ends. There are 16 residues in the CDR3. CDR3 loop: CASSVGGFSTNEKLFF. In DNA form, the CDR3 reads TGTGCCAGCAGCGTGGGAGGGTTTTCAACTAATGAAAAACTGTTTTTT.

This chain uses TRBV6-6 with TRBJ1-4; TRBD1 matches 7 bases. The CDR3 has 13 amino acids. Germline CDR1 MNHNY, CDR2 SVGAGI (reference sequence). V shed 8 bases and J 0 bases; nucleotides not matched to a gene: 0. The CDR3 spells CASGTATNEKLFF. CDR3 in DNA: TGTGCCAGCGGGACAGCAACTAATGAAAAACTGTTTTTT.

The chain recombines TRBV27 with TRBJ2-1; TRBD1 matches at 7 bases. The V and J ends lost 8 bases and 8 bases, in that order; junction bases with no gene match: 9. There are 13 residues in the CDR3. Germline V gene lookup returns CDR1 MNHEY and CDR2 SMNVEV (reference sequence). This CDR3 reads CASLRVGGDEQFF. The CDR3, as DNA: TGTGCCAGCCTCAGGGTAGGGGGCGATGAGCAGTTCTTC.

J is TRBJ2-2 and V is TRBV6-2 or TRBV6-3, with D hard to call. This CDR3 has 15 residues. CDR1 and CDR2 (germline): MNHEY, SVGEGT. Trimming stripped 4 bases from V and 2 bases from J, with 11 bases between. Here the CDR3 DNA reads TGTGCCAGCAGTTTAGCTAGATCCAACACCGGGGAGCTGTTTTTT. This sequence encodes CASSLARSNTGELFF.

This clone occurred many times. The CDR3 DNA follows: TGTGCCAGCAGCTTATTTGACGGGGACACTGAAGCTTTCTTT. This codes for CASSLFDGDTEAFF. The J gene is TRBJ1-1, the V gene TRBV7-3, with no clear D. The CDR3 has 14 amino acids. Germline V gene lookup returns CDR1 SGHTA and CDR2 FQGTGA. Trimming removed 2 bases at V and 3 bases at J, with 10 bases between.